This entry lists 7 T cell receptor beta chains sequenced from one sample in a study of shared clonotypes between healthy human individuals. Libraries were prepared by immunoSEQ multiplex PCR; TCRdb keeps only in-frame clonotypes and omits some of them. The sample shows about 500,000 clones, approximately 80% of them seen only once. Sequenced material: PBMCs. The receptors originated from a middle-aged woman in good health. Some clones in this sample may be carry-over from other donors' samples.

J is TRBJ1-5 and V is TRBV5-6; 9 positions agree with TRBD1. Germline V gene sequence: CDR1 SGHDT, CDR2 YYEEEE. The CDR3 covers 17 residues. V lost 2 bases and J lost 3; bases outside the gene matches: 9. The CDR3 DNA reads as TGTGCCAGCAGCTTTTCCCTCGGGACAGGGTACAATCAGCCCCAGCATTTT. Amino acid sequence: CASSFSLGTGYNQPQHF.

This clone was seen repeatedly, ten times or more. V and J are TRBV7-2 and TRBJ1-1; TRBD1 might be the D (5 bases). V lost 2 bases, J lost 8 bases, and 12 bases lay in between. There are 13 residues in the CDR3. Germline assignment: CDR1 SGHTA and CDR2 FQGNSA. The CDR3 is CASSLYSRTEAFF. The CDR3 DNA follows: TGTGCCAGCAGCTTATACTCCAGGACAGAAGCTTTCTTT.

The chain links TRBV27 to TRBJ2-1, with unresolved D. The CDR3 totals 16 residues. CDR1 is MNHEY, CDR2 SMNVEV, per germline (reference sequence). V was clipped by 6 bases and J by 6 bases, with 21 bases between them. The CDR3 DNA reads TGTGCCAGCAGACCACCCAGACTCTTGCGAGGCAATGAGCAGTTCTTC. It specifies CASRPPRLLRGNEQFF.

About this clone itself: Since a far larger clone is one base different, this is likely a read error. The identical CDR3 is also encoded by other nucleotide sequences in the sample. The gene calls are TRBV15 and TRBJ1-2; D is unclear. From germline, CDR1 is LNHNV and CDR2 YYDKDF (reference sequence). The CDR3 has 16 amino acids. The V and J ends lost 5 bases and 5 bases respectively, with 21 bases between them. CDR3 nucleotide sequence: TGTGCCACCAGCCTTCGAAAGACGAGCCTGCCATATGGCTACACCTTC. The encoded protein is CATSLRKTSLPYGYTF.

The rearrangement joins TRBV5-1 to TRBJ1-1; 9 bases align to TRBD1. The length of the CDR3 is 14 residues. Looked up from germline, CDR1 is SGHRS and CDR2 is YFSETQ. With V trimmed by 4 bases and J by 5 bases, 6 bases remained unmatched. The CDR3 sequence is CASSQQGAGTEAFF. The CDR3 region has the DNA TGCGCCAGCAGCCAACAGGGGGCTGGGACTGAAGCTTTCTTT.

This clone was recorded once. The V and J genes are TRBV29-1 and TRBJ2-1; a possible D gene is TRBD2 (6 bases). Germline CDR1 SQVTM, CDR2 ANQGSEA. Trimming removed 8 bases at V and 7 bases at J, with 18 bases between. This CDR3 region has 13 residues. CDR3 amino acids: CSSETGTQNEQFF. The CDR3 DNA follows: TGCAGCTCAGAGACCGGGACTCAGAATGAGCAGTTCTTC.

V gene TRBV19 combines with J gene TRBJ1-5, with 7 bases matching TRBD1. Germline trimming cut 5 bases from V and 3 bases from J; bases unmatched to any gene: 7. There are 15 residues in the CDR3. The germline CDR1 and CDR2 sequences are LNHDA and SQIVND (reference sequence). Here the CDR3 reads CASSAPDRTNQPQHF. The CDR3 DNA follows: TGTGCCAGTAGTGCCCCGGACAGGACCAATCAGCCCCAGCATTTT.